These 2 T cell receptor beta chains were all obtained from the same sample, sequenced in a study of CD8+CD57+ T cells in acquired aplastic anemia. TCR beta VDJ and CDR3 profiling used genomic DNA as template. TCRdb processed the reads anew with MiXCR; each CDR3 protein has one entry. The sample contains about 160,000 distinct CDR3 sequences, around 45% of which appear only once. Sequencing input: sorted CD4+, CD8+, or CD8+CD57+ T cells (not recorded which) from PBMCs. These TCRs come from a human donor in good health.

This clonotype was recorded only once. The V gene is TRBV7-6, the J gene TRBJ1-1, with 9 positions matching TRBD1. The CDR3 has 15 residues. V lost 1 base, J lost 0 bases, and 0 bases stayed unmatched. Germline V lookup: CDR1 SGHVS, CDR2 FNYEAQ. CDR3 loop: CASSLGQGVNTEAFF. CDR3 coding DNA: TGTGCCAGCAGCTTAGGACAGGGGGTGAACACTGAAGCTTTCTTT.

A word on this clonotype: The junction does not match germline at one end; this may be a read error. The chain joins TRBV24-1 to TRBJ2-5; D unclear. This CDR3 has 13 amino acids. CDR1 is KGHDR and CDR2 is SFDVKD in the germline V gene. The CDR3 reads CATSDFNGEIQYF. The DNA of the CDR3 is TGTGCCACCAGTGATTTTAACGGAGAGATCCAGTACTTC.